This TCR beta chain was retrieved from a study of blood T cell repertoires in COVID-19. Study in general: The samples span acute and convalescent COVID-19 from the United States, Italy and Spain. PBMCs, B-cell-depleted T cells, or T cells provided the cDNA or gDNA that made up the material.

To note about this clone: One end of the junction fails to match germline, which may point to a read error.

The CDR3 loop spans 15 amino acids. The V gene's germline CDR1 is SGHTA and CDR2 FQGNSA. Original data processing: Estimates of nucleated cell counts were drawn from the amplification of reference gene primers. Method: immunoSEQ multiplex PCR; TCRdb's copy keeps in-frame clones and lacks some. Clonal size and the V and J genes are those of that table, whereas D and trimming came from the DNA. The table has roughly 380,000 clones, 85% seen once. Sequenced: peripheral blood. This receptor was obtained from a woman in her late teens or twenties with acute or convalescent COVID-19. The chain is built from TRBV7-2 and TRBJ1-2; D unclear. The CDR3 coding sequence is TGTGCCAGCAGTTTAGTCGAGAGAGCTAACTATGGCTACACCTTC. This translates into CASSLVERANYGYTF.